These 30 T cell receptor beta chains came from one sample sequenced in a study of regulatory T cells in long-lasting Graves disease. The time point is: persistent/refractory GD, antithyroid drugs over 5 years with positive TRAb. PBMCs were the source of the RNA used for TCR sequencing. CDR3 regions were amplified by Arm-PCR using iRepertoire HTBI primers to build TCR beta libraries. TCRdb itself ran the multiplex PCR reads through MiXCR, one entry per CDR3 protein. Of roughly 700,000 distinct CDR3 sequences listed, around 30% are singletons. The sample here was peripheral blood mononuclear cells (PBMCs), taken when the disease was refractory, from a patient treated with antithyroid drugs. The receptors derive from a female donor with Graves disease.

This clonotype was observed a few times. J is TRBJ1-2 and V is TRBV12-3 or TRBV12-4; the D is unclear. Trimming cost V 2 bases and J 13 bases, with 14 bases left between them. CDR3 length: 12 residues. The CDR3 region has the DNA TGTGCCAGCAGTTTAAACGGGCGTGCGTTCACCTTC. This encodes CASSLNGRAFTF.

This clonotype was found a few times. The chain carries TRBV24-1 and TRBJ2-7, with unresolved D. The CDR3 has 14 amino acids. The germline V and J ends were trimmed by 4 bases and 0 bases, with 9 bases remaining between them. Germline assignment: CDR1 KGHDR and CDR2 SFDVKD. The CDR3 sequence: CATSDLTSSYEQYF. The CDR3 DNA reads TGTGCCACCAGTGACCTGACGAGCTCCTACGAGCAGTACTTC.

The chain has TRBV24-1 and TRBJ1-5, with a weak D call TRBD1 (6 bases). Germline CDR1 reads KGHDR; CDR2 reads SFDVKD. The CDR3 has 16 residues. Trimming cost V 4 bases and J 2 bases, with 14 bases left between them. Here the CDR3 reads CATSDVQEGGNQPQHF. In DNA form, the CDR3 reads TGTGCCACCAGTGACGTCCAAGAGGGGGGCAATCAGCCCCAGCATTTT.

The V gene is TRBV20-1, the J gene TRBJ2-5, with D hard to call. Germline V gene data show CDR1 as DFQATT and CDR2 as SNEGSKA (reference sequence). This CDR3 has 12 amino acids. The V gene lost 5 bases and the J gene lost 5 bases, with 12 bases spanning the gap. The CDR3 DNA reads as TGCAGTGCTCCCTTCCCGGCGGAGACCCAGTACTTC. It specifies CSAPFPAETQYF.

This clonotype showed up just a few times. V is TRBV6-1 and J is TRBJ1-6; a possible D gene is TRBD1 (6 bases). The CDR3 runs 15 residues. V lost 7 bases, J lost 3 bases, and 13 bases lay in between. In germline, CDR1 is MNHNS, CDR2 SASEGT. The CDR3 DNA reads TGTGCCAGCATAAAGGACAGATACTATAATTCACCCCTCCACTTT. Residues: CASIKDRYYNSPLHF.

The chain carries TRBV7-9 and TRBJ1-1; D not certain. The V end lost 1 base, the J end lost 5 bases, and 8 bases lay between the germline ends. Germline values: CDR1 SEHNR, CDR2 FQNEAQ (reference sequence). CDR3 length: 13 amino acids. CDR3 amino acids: CASSLDLRTEAFF. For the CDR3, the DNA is TGTGCCAGCAGCTTAGACCTTCGAACTGAAGCTTTCTTT.

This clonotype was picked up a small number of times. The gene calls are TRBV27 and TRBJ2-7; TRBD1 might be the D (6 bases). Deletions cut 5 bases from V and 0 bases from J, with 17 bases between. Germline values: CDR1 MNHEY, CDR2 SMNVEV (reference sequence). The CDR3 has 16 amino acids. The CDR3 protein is CASSLTGTSLSYEQYF. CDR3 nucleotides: TGTGCCAGCAGTCTAACAGGGACCTCCCTCTCCTACGAGCAGTACTTC.

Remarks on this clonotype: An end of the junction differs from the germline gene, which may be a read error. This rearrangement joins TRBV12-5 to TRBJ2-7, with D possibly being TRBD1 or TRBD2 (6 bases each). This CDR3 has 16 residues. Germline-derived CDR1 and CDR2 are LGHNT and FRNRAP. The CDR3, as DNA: TGTGCTAGTGGTTTGCTTTCAACAGGGAGGCCCTACGAGCAGTCCTTC. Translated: CASGLLSTGRPYEQSF.

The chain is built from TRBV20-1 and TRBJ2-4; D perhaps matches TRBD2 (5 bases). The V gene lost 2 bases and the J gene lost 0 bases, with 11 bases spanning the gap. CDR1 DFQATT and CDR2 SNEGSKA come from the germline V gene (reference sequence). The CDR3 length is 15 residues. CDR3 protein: CSARLRLLAKNIQYF. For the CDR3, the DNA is TGCAGTGCTAGATTAAGACTACTAGCCAAAAACATTCAGTACTTC.

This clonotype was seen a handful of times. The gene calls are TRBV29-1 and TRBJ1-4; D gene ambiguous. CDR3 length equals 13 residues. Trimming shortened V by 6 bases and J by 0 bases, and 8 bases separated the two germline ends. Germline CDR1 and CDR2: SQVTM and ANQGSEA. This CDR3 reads CSVARTTNEKLFF. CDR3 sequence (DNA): TGCAGCGTAGCACGAACAACTAATGAAAAACTGTTTTTT.

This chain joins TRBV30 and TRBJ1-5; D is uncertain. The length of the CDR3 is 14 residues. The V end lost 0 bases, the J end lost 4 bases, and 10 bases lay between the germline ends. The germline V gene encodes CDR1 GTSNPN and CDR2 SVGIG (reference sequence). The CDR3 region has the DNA TGTGCCTGGAGTGTAGGTCAGGCGAATCAGCCCCAGCATTTT. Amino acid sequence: CAWSVGQANQPQHF.

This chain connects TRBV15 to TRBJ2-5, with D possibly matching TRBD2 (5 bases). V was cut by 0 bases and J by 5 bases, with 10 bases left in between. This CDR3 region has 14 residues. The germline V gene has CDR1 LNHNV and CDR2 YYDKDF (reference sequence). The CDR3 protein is CATSREQTGETQYF. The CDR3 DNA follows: TGTGCCACCAGCAGAGAACAGACGGGGGAGACCCAGTACTTC.

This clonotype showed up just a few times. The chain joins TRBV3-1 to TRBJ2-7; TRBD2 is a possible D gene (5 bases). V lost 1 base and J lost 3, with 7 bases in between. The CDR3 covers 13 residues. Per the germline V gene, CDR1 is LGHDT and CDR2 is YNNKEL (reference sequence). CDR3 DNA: TGTGCCAGCAGCCAAGGGACTGACTACGAGCAGTACTTC. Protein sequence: CASSQGTDYEQYF.

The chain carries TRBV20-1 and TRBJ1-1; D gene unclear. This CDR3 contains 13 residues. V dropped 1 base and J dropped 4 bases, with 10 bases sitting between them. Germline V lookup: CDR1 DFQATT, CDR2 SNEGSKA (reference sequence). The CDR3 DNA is TGCAGTGCTAGAGTTCCGGGGAGCACTGAAGCTTTCTTT. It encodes CSARVPGSTEAFF.

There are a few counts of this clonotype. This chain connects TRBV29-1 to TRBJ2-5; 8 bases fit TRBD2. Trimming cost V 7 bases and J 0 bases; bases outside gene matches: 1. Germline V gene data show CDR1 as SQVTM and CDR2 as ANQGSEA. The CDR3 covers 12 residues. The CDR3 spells CSGSGNQETQYF. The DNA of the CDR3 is TGCAGCGGTAGCGGGAACCAAGAGACCCAGTACTTC.

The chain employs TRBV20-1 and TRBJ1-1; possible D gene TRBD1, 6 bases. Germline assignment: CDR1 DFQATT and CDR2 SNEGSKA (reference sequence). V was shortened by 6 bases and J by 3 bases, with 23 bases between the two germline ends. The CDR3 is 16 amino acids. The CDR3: CSATLLDSERDTEAFF. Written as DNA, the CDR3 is TGCAGTGCCACCTTGCTGGACAGTGAGCGGGACACTGAAGCTTTCTTT.

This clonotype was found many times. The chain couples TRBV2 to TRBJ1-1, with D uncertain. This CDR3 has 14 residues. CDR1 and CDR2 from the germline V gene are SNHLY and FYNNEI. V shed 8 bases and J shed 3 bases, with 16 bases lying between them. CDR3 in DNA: TGTGCCAGCTCCCGCGACGGATGGGACACTGAAGCTTTCTTT. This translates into CASSRDGWDTEAFF.

The CDR3, as DNA: TGCAGTGCTAGAGATATGGGGGGTGGTAGCAATCAGCCCCAGCATTTT. It encodes CSARDMGGGSNQPQHF. This chain connects TRBV20-1 to TRBJ1-5, with D perhaps TRBD1 (5 bases). The germline V gene encodes CDR1 DFQATT and CDR2 SNEGSKA (reference sequence). Trimming took off 0 bases at V and 0 bases at J, with 12 bases between the two ends. The CDR3 covers 16 residues.

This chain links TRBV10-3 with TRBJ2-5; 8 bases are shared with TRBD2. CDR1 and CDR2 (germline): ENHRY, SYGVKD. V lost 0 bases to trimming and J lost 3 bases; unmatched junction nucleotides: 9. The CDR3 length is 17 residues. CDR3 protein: CAISESGGLGGKETQYF. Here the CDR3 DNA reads TGTGCCATCAGTGAGTCAGGGGGACTAGGAGGAAAAGAGACCCAGTACTTC.

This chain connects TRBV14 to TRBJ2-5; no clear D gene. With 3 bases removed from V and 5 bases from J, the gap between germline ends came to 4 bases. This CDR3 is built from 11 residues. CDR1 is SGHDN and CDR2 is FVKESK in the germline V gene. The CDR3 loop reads CASSHAETQYF. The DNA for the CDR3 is TGTGCCAGCAGCCATGCGGAGACCCAGTACTTC.

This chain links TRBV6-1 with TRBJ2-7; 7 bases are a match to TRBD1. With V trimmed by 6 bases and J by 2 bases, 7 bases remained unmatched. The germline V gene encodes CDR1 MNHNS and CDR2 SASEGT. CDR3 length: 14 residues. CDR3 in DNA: TGTGCCAGCAGCACCGGGACAGTAACCTACGAGCAGTACTTC. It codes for CASSTGTVTYEQYF.

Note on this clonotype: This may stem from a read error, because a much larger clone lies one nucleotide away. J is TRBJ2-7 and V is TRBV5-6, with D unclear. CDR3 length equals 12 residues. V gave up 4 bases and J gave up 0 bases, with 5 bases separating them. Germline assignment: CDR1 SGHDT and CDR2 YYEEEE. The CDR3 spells CASSEHSYEQYF. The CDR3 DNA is TGTGCCAGCAGCGAACACTCCTACGAGCAGTACTTC.

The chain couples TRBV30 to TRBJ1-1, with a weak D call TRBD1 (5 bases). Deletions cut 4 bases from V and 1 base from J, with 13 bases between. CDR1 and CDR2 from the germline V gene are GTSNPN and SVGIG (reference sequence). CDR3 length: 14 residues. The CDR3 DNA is TGTGCCTGGACAAAAGGGGTAAAGAACACTGAAGCTTTCTTT. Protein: CAWTKGVKNTEAFF.

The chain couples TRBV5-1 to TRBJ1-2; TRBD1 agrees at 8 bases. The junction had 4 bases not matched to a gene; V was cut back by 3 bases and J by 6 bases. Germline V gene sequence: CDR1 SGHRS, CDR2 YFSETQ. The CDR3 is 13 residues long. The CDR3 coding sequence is TGCGCCAGCAGCTGGGACAGGTGGGATGGCTACACCTTC. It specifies CASSWDRWDGYTF. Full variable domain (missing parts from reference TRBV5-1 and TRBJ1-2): KAGVTQTPRYLIKTRGQQVTLSCSPISGHRSVSWYQQTPGQGLQFLFEYFSETQRNKGNFPGRFSGRQFSNSRSEMNVSTLELGDSALYLCASSWDRWDGYTFGSGTRLTVV.

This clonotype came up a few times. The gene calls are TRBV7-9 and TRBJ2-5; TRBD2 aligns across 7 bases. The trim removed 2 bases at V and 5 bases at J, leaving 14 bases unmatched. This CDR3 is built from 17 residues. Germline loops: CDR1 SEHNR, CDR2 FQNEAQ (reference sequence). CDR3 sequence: CASSLTSAGEARETQYF. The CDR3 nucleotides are TGTGCCAGCAGCTTAACTTCGGCGGGAGAGGCTCGGGAGACCCAGTACTTC.

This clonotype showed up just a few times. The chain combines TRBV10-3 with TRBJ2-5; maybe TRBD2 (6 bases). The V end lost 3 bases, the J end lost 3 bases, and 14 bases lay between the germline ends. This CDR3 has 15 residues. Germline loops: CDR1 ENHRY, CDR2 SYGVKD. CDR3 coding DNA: TGTGCCATCAGTGAACAATGGACTAACAAAGAGACCCAGTACTTC. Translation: CAISEQWTNKETQYF.

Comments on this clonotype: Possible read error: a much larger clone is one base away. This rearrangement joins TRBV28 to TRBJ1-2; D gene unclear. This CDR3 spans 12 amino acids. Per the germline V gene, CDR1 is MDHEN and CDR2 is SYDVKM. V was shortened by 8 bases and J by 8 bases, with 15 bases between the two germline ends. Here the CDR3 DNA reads TGTGCCAGCGTTTCCGTGGATAGAGGCTACACCTTC. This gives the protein CASVSVDRGYTF.

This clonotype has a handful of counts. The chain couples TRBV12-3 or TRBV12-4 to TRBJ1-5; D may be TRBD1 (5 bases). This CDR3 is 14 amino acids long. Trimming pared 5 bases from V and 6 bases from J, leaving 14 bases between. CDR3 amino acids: CASSLAGTGQPQHF. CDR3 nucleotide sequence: TGTGCCAGCAGTCTGGCGGGGACGGGTCAGCCCCAGCATTTT.

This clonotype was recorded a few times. The CDR3 spells CASSYQFRPGLAGGNEQFF. Written as DNA, the CDR3 is TGTGCCAGCAGCTATCAGTTTCGCCCGGGACTAGCGGGAGGCAATGAGCAGTTCTTC. This chain links TRBV11-2 with TRBJ2-1; the match to TRBD2 covers 15 bases. With V trimmed by 4 bases and J by 6 bases, 13 bases remained unmatched. CDR1 is SGHAT, CDR2 FQNNGV, per germline. The CDR3 is 19 amino acids.

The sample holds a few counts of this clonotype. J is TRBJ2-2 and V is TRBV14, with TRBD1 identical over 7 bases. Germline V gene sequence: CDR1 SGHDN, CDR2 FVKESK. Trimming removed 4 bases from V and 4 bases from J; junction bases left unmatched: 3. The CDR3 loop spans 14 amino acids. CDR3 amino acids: CASSPWTGTGELFF. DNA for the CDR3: TGTGCCAGCAGCCCCTGGACAGGCACCGGGGAGCTGTTTTTT.